This T cell receptor beta chain was documented in a study of T cell responses to AZD1222 COVID-19 vaccine (dated by TCRdb to the early 2020s). Turning to the overall study: TCR sequencing covered roughly 230 trial participants: some 210 given two doses of AZD1222 and 26 given two doses of MenACWY control vaccine. Trial participants were enrolled by age into 18-55, 56-69 and 70-plus year subgroups, with roughly 160, 29 and 62 TCR-sequenced participants respectively. Paper-wide results and their limitations: Most participants were white British and females outnumbered males, and the authors suggested that clonal diversity may have been underestimated. Conclusions about previously exposed vaccinees are limited because only five or six AZD1222 recipients were SARS-CoV-2 seropositive at baseline. Nearly half of unique spike-specific TCRs reportedly recognized epitopes outside regions mutated in the B.1.351 and B.1.1.7 variants. Because no day 14 peak-response samples were available, the repertoires could be characterized only after the peak T cell response. In the small 56-69-year group, the increase in depth fell short of significance, most likely because of low power. The vaccine-associated CD4 TCRs covered the entire spike protein, and the dominant responses fell in regions 160-218 and 743-854. A significant rise in spike-specific TCR breadth and depth was observed after two AZD1222 doses relative to day 0 and relative to MenACWY recipients.

As for this clone: What this receptor recognizes is not known. No quality values exist for individual bases; no much larger clone is one base distant.

V loses 3 bases at its end and J loses 1 base; junction bases beyond the gene matches: 6. The CDR3 contains 16 residues, cysteine and phenylalanine counted. Only the CDR3 region is kept as DNA, spanning 48 bases read in frame from base 1. According to the germline V gene, CDR1 reads MGHRA and CDR2 reads YSYEKL. The CDR3 regions of human TCRbeta chains were analyzed by immunosequencing. The paper's processing steps were these. Repertoire TCRs were checked for matches against a reference library of SARS-CoV-2-specific TCRs that had been generated using the MIRA antigen-specificity platform. Breadth was defined as the fraction of unique TCRs that were SARS-CoV-2-associated. Depth was defined as the fraction of total T cells that were SARS-CoV-2-associated. Using the MIRA data, each spike-specific TCR was assigned both to the spike region to which the TCR was reactive and to a CD4 or CD8 class. Log10-transformed breadth and depth values were compared by one-way ANOVA with Sidak's multiple comparisons tests. TCRdb retrieved this table from immuneACCESS and kept in-frame rearrangements only. Not all clones are present; in checked studies, unresolved V genes account for under half, and no reason is known for the remainder. The V and J calls and clone size were taken over from that table, and D and trimming were inferred from the DNA. The sample yields 28,000 or so clones; about 90% were counted once. The ten largest make up 2.5% to 3% of the sample.

Taken with the paper, the label for time point translates to: about 28 days (+/-7) after the second vaccine dose. AZD1222 recipients given second doses at about 4 weeks or at about 12 weeks were pooled, since spike-specific TCR depth and breadth were not found to differ between the two schedules. Vaccinee samples came from UK trials COV001 and COV002, including a single-blind randomized controlled phase 2/3 trial of AZD1222 (ChAdOx1 nCoV-19) in healthy adults. For TCRbeta chain sequencing, PBMC samples from trial participants were taken at day 0 and at day 28 after the second dose. Specimen: peripheral blood, collected 28 days after the second AZD1222 dose. The clonotype was recovered from an adult who received the AZD1222 COVID-19 vaccine. The receptor chain draws on TRBV4-1 and TRBJ2-3; 8 bases in the junction line up with TRBD1. CDR3 loop: CASSQRADRGTDTQYF. The DNA sequence is given as TGCGCCAGCAGCCAGCGGGCGGACAGGGGCACAGATACGCAGTATTTT.